These T cell receptor beta chains were read from a single sample in a study of technical replicates of blood from four donors. Data came from immunoSEQ multiplex PCR; TCRdb stores just in-frame clones and leaves some out. The table lists fewer than 100,000 clones, 85% to 95% of them singletons. The sample taken for sequencing was T cells isolated from PBMCs. All receptors derive from a human donor in good health. CDR3s include the opening cysteine and the closing phenylalanine or tryptophan. The D gene is left open where the match is weak. Only part of the rows carry a size: once, few, many, or a class if the clone is expanded.

abundance,v_gene,d_gene,j_gene,CDR3aa,CDR3nt
.,TRBV2,.,TRBJ2-1,CASSMTESSYNEQFF,TGTGCCAGCAGCATGACAGAGAGCTCCTACAATGAGCAGTTCTTC
.,TRBV13,.,TRBJ2-3,CASSLPRVADTQYF,TGTGCCAGCAGCTTACCCAGGGTGGCAGATACGCAGTATTTT
.,TRBV7-2,TRBD2,TRBJ2-7,CASSLYRAGDEQYF,TGTGCCAGCAGCTTATATCGGGCGGGGGACGAGCAGTACTTC
.,TRBV28,TRBD1,TRBJ1-5,CASSLSGTGGSEPQHF,TGTGCCAGCAGTTTGTCCGGGACAGGGGGTTCGGAGCCCCAGCATTTT
.,TRBV28,.,TRBJ2-3,CASSSHRDSDTQYF,TGTGCCAGCAGTTCCCACCGGGACTCAGATACGCAGTATTTT
.,TRBV5-4,.,TRBJ2-5,CASSNRQADQETQYF,TGTGCCAGCAGCAACCGACAGGCAGACCAAGAGACCCAGTACTTC
once,TRBV10-1,TRBD2,TRBJ2-2,CASSEFRPSGGANTGELFF,TGCGCCAGCAGTGAGTTTCGTCCTAGCGGGGGGGCGAACACCGGGGAGCTGTTTTTT
.,TRBV27,TRBD2,TRBJ2-2,CASTGLAGVNTGELFF,TGTGCCAGCACCGGACTAGCGGGTGTGAACACCGGGGAGCTGTTTTTT
.,TRBV11-2,.,TRBJ2-1,CASSLTQRLPNNEQFF,TGTGCCAGCAGCTTAACCCAGCGGCTTCCTAACAATGAGCAGTTCTTC
.,TRBV27,.,TRBJ2-7,CASSLMARGFGEQYF,TGTGCCAGCAGTTTAATGGCTAGGGGGTTTGGCGAGCAGTACTTC
.,TRBV7-9,.,TRBJ1-5,CASGANNQPQHF,TGTGCCAGCGGGGCAAACAATCAGCCCCAGCATTTT
.,TRBV28,TRBD1,TRBJ1-2,CASKGNPGGGYTF,TGTGCCAGCAAAGGCAACCCAGGGGGTGGCTACACCTTC
.,TRBV27,.,TRBJ2-1,CASSYRVYNEQFF,TGTGCCAGCAGTTACAGGGTCTACAATGAGCAGTTCTTC
once,TRBV5-4,TRBD2,TRBJ2-5,CASSSQTSLETQYF,TGTGCCAGCAGCTCCCAGACTAGCTTGGAGACCCAGTACTTC
.,TRBV4-1,TRBD2,TRBJ2-7,CASSQDRVRGGSYEQYF,TGCGCCAGCAGCCAAGATCGGGTTCGGGGGGGTTCCTACGAGCAGTACTTC
.,TRBV28,.,TRBJ2-4,CASSRWGVIAKNIQYF,TGTGCCAGCAGCCGATGGGGCGTCATAGCCAAAAACATTCAGTACTTC
.,TRBV5-6,TRBD1,TRBJ1-3,CASSWALTGGGNTIYF,TGTGCCAGCAGCTGGGCCCTAACAGGGGGAGGAAACACCATATATTTT
.,TRBV5-1,TRBD2,TRBJ2-1,CASSLDASGTYNEQFF,TGCGCCAGCAGCTTGGACGCTAGCGGGACGTACAATGAGCAGTTCTTC
.,TRBV13,.,TRBJ2-1,CASRSSASSYNEQFF,TGTGCCAGCAGGTCTAGCGCGAGCTCCTACAATGAGCAGTTCTTC
.,TRBV4-1,TRBD2,TRBJ2-3,CASSYLAGGTDTQYF,TGCGCCAGCAGCTACCTAGCGGGGGGGACAGATACGCAGTATTTT